A selection of T cell receptor beta chains follows, all from one sample in a study of cytomegalovirus exposure and HLA in healthy donors. TCRdb's table, derived via immunoSEQ multiplex PCR, lists solely in-frame clones and lacks some. The data show about 110,000 clones, around 75% seen once. The specimen sequenced was PBMCs. Source of these receptors: a man aged 25 to 40 in good health and CMV-seronegative. The CDR3 runs from the conserved cysteine through the conserved F or W.

TRBJ1-1 | TRBV5-4 | CASSFKIGVGNTEAFF
TRBJ1-2 | TRBV12-5 | CASGSSDREDYGYTF
TRBJ1-2 | TRBV10-1 | CASNRMGRGNYGHTF
TRBJ2-7 | TRBV5-6 | CASSIGTSGGYLYEQYF
TRBJ1-2 | TRBV7-9 | CASSIGTGSANYGYTF
TRBJ2-5 | TRBV5-1 | CASSLWGTGQVQETQYF
TRBJ2-7 | TRBV7-9 | CASSLPSYEQYF
TRBJ1-1 | TRBV28 | CASSYPRGTANTEAFF
TRBJ1-2 | TRBV9 | CASSARDWDGYTF
TRBJ2-3 | TRBV7-3 | CASSRSASTDTQYF
TRBJ2-2 | TRBV2 | CASSGPGNTGELFF
TRBJ2-5 | TRBV5-1 | CASSLRQGAQETQYF
TRBJ2-4 | TRBV9 | CASSIGTDRAKNIQYF
TRBJ2-3 | TRBV4-3 | CASSQDPLGLGDTQYF
TRBJ2-5 | TRBV5-1 | CASSPLTSGGQETQYF